A selection of T cell receptor beta chains follows, all from one sample in a study of blood T cells in healthy people across ages. TCRdb re-called the 5' RACE reads through MiXCR, storing one row per CDR3 protein. Among hundreds of thousands of distinct CDR3 sequences listed, about a quarter were seen once. This sample was shared with a second study, whose subject was T cells of mothers and their children.

The source material was blood. The source of these receptors is a boy aged 5-17 years in good health. The CDR3 runs from the conserved cysteine through the conserved F or W. The D gene is left open where the match is weak. Clone size is shown for a subset of rows, as once, few, many or a class of expanded clone.

V gene	J gene	clone size	D gene	CDR3 protein	CDR3 DNA
TRBV10-3	TRBJ1-2	.	.	CAISATGQNYGYTF	TGTGCCATCAGCGCCACAGGTCAGAACTATGGCTACACCTTC
TRBV19	TRBJ1-1	.	.	CASSIRGLGTTEAFF	TGTGCCAGTAGTATACGGGGGCTGGGGACCACTGAAGCTTTCTTT
TRBV20-1	TRBJ2-7	.	.	CSARDLQGYEQYF	TGCAGTGCTAGAGATCTACAGGGTTACGAGCAGTACTTC
TRBV14	TRBJ1-1	.	.	CASSPRRGRNTEAFF	TGTGCCAGCAGCCCGCGTCGCGGACGGAACACTGAAGCTTTCTTT
TRBV10-3	TRBJ2-1	.	TRBD1	CAISWDRTNNEQFF	TGTGCCATCAGCTGGGACAGGACGAACAATGAGCAGTTCTTC
TRBV10-3	TRBJ1-2	few	.	CAISESGQQNYGYTF	TGTGCCATCAGTGAGAGCGGACAGCAAAACTATGGCTACACCTTC
TRBV2	TRBJ1-1	.	.	CTSSVDGYTEAFF	TGTACCAGCAGTGTGGATGGGTACACTGAAGCTTTCTTT
TRBV28	TRBJ2-7	few	TRBD1	CASSNTPGQGPQYF	TGTGCCAGCAGCAACACACCGGGACAGGGCCCCCAGTACTTC
TRBV20-1	TRBJ2-7	few	.	CSARDSLGSGEAYEQYF	TGCAGTGCTAGAGACTCCCTGGGTAGCGGAGAAGCCTACGAGCAGTACTTC
TRBV6-6	TRBJ2-7	.	TRBD2	CASRGLAGYSYEQYF	TGTGCCAGCAGGGGACTAGCGGGGTACTCCTACGAGCAGTACTTC
TRBV10-3	TRBJ2-5	.	.	CAISDQWAAGQYF	TGTGCCATCAGTGACCAATGGGCGGCAGGCCAGTACTTC
TRBV10-3	TRBJ1-1	few	.	CAISELGTEAFF	TGTGCCATCAGTGAGCTAGGCACTGAAGCTTTCTTT
TRBV5-1	TRBJ1-1	few	.	CASSSSKNTEAFF	TGCGCCAGCAGCTCCTCAAAGAACACTGAAGCTTTCTTT
TRBV3-1	TRBJ1-5	few	.	CASSQVKGHQPQHF	TGTGCCAGCAGCCAAGTCAAAGGGCATCAGCCCCAGCATTTT
TRBV13	TRBJ1-3	.	TRBD1	CASSLYYRGPGNTIYF	TGTGCCAGCAGCTTGTATTACAGGGGGCCTGGAAACACCATATATTTT
TRBV20-1	TRBJ2-7	few	.	CSARDPSGQGPYYEQYF	TGCAGTGCTAGAGATCCCTCTGGACAAGGGCCCTACTACGAGCAGTACTTC
TRBV29-1	TRBJ2-5	.	.	CSVEGEGETQYF	TGCAGCGTTGAGGGCGAGGGAGAGACCCAGTACTTC
TRBV20-1	TRBJ1-3	few	.	CSASQGRNTIYF	TGCAGTGCTAGTCAGGGGAGAAACACCATATATTTT
TRBV9	TRBJ2-5	.	TRBD2	CASSAGLRGKETQYF	TGTGCCAGCAGCGCGGGACTAAGGGGCAAAGAGACCCAGTACTTC
TRBV11-2	TRBJ2-1	few	TRBD1	CASSRTGSLANEQFF	TGTGCCAGCAGCCGGACAGGGAGTCTGGCCAATGAGCAGTTCTTC
TRBV2	TRBJ2-4	.	TRBD2	CASSALRGEKLAKNIQYF	TGTGCCAGCAGTGCCCTCCGGGGGGAGAAGCTAGCCAAAAACATTCAGTACTTC
TRBV7-2	TRBJ2-1	.	.	CASSLTGDSYNEQFF	TGTGCCAGCAGCTTAACGGGGGACTCCTACAATGAGCAGTTCTTC
TRBV12-3/TRBV12-4	TRBJ2-7	.	.	CASSFGDVDEQYF	TGTGCCAGCAGTTTTGGGGACGTCGACGAGCAGTACTTC
TRBV29-1	TRBJ2-7	.	.	CSVEDDLFEQYF	TGCAGCGTTGAAGATGACCTTTTCGAGCAGTACTTC
TRBV10-3	TRBJ2-5	.	TRBD2	CAISGGASGGMAQYF	TGTGCCATCAGTGGCGGGGCTAGCGGCGGTATGGCCCAGTACTTC
TRBV10-3	TRBJ2-7	.	.	CAISERVGEQYF	TGTGCCATCAGTGAAAGGGTGGGCGAGCAGTACTTC
TRBV7-9	TRBJ2-3	few	TRBD2	CASSGVAGGPRTDTQYF	TGTGCCAGCAGCGGAGTAGCGGGGGGGCCTCGCACAGATACGCAGTATTTT
TRBV27	TRBJ2-2	few	.	CASRGSAGELFF	TGTGCCAGCAGAGGGTCCGCCGGGGAGCTGTTTTTT
TRBV12-3/TRBV12-4	TRBJ2-3	.	.	CASSLGRARHTDTQYF	TGTGCCAGCAGTTTAGGGAGGGCCAGGCACACAGATACGCAGTATTTT
TRBV5-1	TRBJ2-1	few	TRBD2	CASRTGTKLAGDNEQFF	TGCGCCAGCAGAACCGGGACAAAGCTAGCGGGGGACAATGAGCAGTTCTTC
TRBV10-3	TRBJ2-5	.	.	CATSESGGTQYF	TGTGCCACCAGTGAGTCTGGAGGTACCCAGTACTTC